Reported below is one T cell receptor (beta chain). Its antigen is unknown. This specimen comes from a study of T cell responses to AZD1222 COVID-19 vaccine. Study-wide points: An increase in Spike-specific TCR breadth and depth was observed after two AZD1222 doses.

TCRdb's table, derived via immunoSEQ multiplex PCR, lists solely in-frame clones and lacks some. This sample has approximately 100,000 clones, with approximately 81% found just once. The junction had 9 bases not matched to a gene; V was cut back by 5 bases and J by 2 bases. Per the germline V gene, CDR1 is SGHTA and CDR2 is FQGNSA. The CDR3 extends over 16 amino acids. The receptor was derived from an adult who received the AZD1222 COVID-19 vaccine. The V call is TRBV7-2, the J call TRBJ2-1; 7 bases fit TRBD2. Sequencing used peripheral blood, obtained 28 days after the second AZD1222 dose. The DNA of the CDR3 is TGTGCCAGCAGCAGTAGAGGTGGGGGGGCCTACAATGAGCAGTTCTTC. Translating it yields CASSSRGGGAYNEQFF.